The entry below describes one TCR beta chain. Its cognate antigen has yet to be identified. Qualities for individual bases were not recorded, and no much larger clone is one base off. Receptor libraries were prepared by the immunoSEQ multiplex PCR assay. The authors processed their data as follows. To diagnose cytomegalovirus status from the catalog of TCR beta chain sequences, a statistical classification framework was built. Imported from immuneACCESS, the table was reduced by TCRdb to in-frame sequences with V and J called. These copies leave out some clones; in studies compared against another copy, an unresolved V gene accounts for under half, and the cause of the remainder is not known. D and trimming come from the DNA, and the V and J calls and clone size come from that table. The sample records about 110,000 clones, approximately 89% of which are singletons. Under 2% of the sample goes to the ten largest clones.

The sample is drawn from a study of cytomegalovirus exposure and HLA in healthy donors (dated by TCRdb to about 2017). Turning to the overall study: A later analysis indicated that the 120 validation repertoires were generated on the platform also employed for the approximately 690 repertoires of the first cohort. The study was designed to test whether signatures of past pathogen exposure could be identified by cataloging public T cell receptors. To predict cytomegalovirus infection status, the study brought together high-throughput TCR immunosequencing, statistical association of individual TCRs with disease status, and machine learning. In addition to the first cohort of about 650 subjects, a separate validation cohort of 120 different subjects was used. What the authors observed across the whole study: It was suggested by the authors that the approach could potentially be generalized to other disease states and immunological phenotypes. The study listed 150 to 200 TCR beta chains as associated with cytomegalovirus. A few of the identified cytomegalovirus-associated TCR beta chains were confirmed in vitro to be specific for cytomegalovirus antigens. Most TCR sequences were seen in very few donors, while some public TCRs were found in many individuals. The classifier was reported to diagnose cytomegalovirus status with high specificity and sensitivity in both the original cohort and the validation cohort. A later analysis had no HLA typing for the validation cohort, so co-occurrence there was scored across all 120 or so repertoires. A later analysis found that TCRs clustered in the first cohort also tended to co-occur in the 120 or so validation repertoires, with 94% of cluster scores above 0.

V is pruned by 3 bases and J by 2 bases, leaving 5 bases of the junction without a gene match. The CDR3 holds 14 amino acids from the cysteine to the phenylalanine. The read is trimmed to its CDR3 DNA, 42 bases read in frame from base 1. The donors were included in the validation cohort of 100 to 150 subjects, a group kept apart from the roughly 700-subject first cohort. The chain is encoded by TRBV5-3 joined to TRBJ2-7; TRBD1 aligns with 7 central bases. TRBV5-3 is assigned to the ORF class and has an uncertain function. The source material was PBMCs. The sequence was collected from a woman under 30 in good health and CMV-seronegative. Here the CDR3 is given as CARSCTGDAYEQYF. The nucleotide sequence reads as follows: TGTGCCAGAAGCTGCACAGGGGATGCCTACGAGCAGTACTTC.